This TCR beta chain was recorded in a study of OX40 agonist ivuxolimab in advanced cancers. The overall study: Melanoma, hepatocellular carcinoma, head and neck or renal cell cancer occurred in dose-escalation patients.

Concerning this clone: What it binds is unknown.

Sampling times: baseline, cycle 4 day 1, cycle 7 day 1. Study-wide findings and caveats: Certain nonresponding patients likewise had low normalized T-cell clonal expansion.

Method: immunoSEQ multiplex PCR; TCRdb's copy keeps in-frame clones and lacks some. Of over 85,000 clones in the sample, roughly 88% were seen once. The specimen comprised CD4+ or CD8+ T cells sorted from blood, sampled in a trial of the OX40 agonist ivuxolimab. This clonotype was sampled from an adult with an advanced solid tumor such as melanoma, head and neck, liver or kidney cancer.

The CDR3 coding sequence is TGTGCCAGCAGCTGGACAGGGGGCGAAGCAGATACGCAGTATTTT. This sequence encodes CASSWTGGEADTQYF. The V gene is TRBV11-3, the J gene TRBJ2-3; the match to TRBD1 covers 11 bases. This CDR3 has 15 residues. With 4 bases clipped from V and 4 bases from J, the junction kept 4 bases outside the gene matches. Germline CDR1 and CDR2: SGHNT and YENEEA.